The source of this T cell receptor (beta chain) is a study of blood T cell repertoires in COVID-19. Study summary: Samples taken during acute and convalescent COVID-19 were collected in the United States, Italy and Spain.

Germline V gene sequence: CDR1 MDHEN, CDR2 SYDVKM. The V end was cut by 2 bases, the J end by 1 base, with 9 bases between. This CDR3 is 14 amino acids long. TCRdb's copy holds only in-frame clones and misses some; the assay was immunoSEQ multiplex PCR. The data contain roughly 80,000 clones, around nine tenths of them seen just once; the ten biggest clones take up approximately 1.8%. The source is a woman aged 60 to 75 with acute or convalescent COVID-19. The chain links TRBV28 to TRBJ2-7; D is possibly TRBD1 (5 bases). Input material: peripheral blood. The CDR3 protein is CASSLQGNSYEQYF. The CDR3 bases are TGTGCCAGCAGTTTACAGGGTAATTCCTACGAGCAGTACTTC. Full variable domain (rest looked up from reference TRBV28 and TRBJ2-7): DVKVTQSSRYLVKRTGEKVFLECVQDMDHENMFWYRQDPGLGLRLIYFSYDVKMKEKGDIPEGYSVSREKKERFSLILESASTNQTSMYLCASSLQGNSYEQYFGPGTRLTVT.